The rows below give T cell receptor beta chains drawn from one sample of a study of CD8+CD57+ T cells in acquired aplastic anemia. TCRdb re-called the reads with MiXCR, one entry per CDR3 protein. The table lists around 400,000 distinct CDR3 sequences, around 68% of them singletons, with less than 4% in the top ten. Sequenced: sorted CD4+, CD8+, or CD8+CD57+ T cells (not recorded which) from PBMCs. The receptor set was obtained from a human donor in good health, serving as a control. Each CDR3 is given without its conserved first and last residue. D genes are given only for firm matches.

-,TRBV3-1,TRBJ2-7,ASSQEAGSSYEQY
-,TRBV12-3/TRBV12-4,TRBJ1-5,ASSFIRELRRQH
-,TRBV7-9,TRBJ2-4,ASSLGQRNIQY
-,TRBV25-1,TRBJ2-7,AYTTGSSHEQY
-,TRBV7-8,TRBJ1-1,ASIGPRTSSTSG
-,TRBV10-3,TRBJ1-1,AISRGGTEAF
-,TRBV2,TRBJ2-5,ASSVTVAFQETQY
-,TRBV7-8,TRBJ1-1,ASSLRNNSLSGN
-,TRBV20-1,TRBJ1-2,SARTPSGANYGYT
-,TRBV7-9,TRBJ2-7,ATSREGGPLGAQY
TRBD1,TRBV10-3,TRBJ2-3,AISEGQGGTDTQY
-,TRBV11-2,TRBJ1-6,ASSPRGDAGIPPLH
-,TRBV9,TRBJ1-6,ASRGLWDTQETQ
-,TRBV19,TRBJ1-6,ASSTGPLESPVH
-,TRBV7-9,TRBJ1-5,ATAGAGNQPQH
-,TRBV6-5,TRBJ1-3,ASSRGAPGDTIY
-,TRBV10-3,TRBJ1-1,AIRGTTRLNTEAF
-,TRBV12-3/TRBV12-4,TRBJ2-5,ASLEGRWGSGETQY
-,TRBV7-8,TRBJ1-1,ASSRHPHNNAP
-,TRBV7-2,TRBJ1-2,ASSFTLPGYT
-,TRBV3-1,TRBJ1-2,ASSRVDWGYT
-,TRBV9,TRBJ1-1,ASSSSTHTEAF
-,TRBV2,TRBJ1-6,ASSHPGRNSPLH
TRBD1,TRBV7-2,TRBJ1-2,ASSFPRTGTGLDYT
-,TRBV7-2,TRBJ2-3,ASSRGGGARDTQY
-,TRBV7-9,TRBJ1-1,ASSFSQGLDIVLAF
-,TRBV25-1,TRBJ2-1,ASCGRRGNYTEDF
TRBD1,TRBV7-9,TRBJ2-2,ASSGGQGELF
-,TRBV10-1,TRBJ1-6,ASRGGLTSHLH
-,TRBV10-1,TRBJ1-1,ASSYPTRLYDEAF
TRBD1,TRBV25-1,TRBJ1-2,ASSDPGQVYGYT
-,TRBV20-1,TRBJ2-3,SASIQRGTDTQY
-,TRBV2,TRBJ1-2,ASRATGTVNYGYT
TRBD1,TRBV20-1,TRBJ2-5,SATSTGQGLETQY
TRBD1,TRBV10-3,TRBJ1-2,ASSPGTGFYGYT
-,TRBV9,TRBJ2-3,ASSVTGQETQYY
-,TRBV2,TRBJ2-7,ASSVEGGCPRY
TRBD2,TRBV5-4,TRBJ2-7,ASSITGGNPAYEQY
-,TRBV12-3/TRBV12-4,TRBJ1-1,ASSHTAGLPEAF
TRBD2,TRBV12-3/TRBV12-4,TRBJ2-7,ASSSRAGYEQY
-,TRBV5-8,TRBJ2-1,ASSLWGPRF